This entry features one T cell receptor beta chain sequence. This sample was included in a study of blood T cell repertoires in COVID-19. At the level of the study: Collection of acute and convalescent COVID-19 samples took place in the United States, Italy and Spain. Sources were T cells, B-cell-depleted T cells, or PBMCs; the material itself was cDNA or gDNA.

This CDR3 is 14 amino acids long. Germline CDR1 is SQVTM and CDR2 is ANQGSEA. Trimming removed 1 base from V and 2 bases from J; junction bases left unmatched: 3. The assay was immunoSEQ multiplex PCR, and TCRdb's table has in-frame clones only and misses some. The top ten hold 1.5% to 2% of the sample, which has some 460,000 clones, roughly 85% seen once. This chain joins TRBV29-1 and TRBJ1-2; 8 bases are a match to TRBD1. The TCR originated in a young woman with acute COVID-19. The sequenced sample was PBMCs or T cells enriched from blood (not recorded which). The CDR3 loop is CSVEVRTGNYGYTF. CDR3 nucleotide sequence: TGCAGCGTTGAAGTTCGGACAGGGAACTATGGCTACACCTTC.